Listed below are T cell receptor beta chains from one sample, sequenced in a study of metastatic and nonmetastatic thyroid tumors. TCRdb ran MiXCR on the PCR reads. The sample lists tens of thousands of clones; more than 25% were seen once. The specimen was blood. The receptors originated from a male donor with papillary thyroid cancer or a benign thyroid nodule (not recorded which). Some clones in this sample may be carry-over from other donors' samples. Both conserved end residues are part of each CDR3. The D gene is left open where the match is weak. Clone sizes are given selectively: once, few, many, or a class where the clone is expanded.

clone_size j_call v_call d_call cdr3_nt cdr3_aa
many TRBJ2-5 TRBV4-1 TRBD2 TGCGCCAGCAGACGACTAGCGGGAGAAGAGACCCAGTACTTC CASRRLAGEETQYF
NA TRBJ2-1 TRBV18 NA TGTGCCAGCTCACCACAGGGGGATGAGCAGTTCTTC CASSPQGDEQFF
NA TRBJ2-1 TRBV6-5 NA TGTGCCACGAGACAGGGCGGGGCTAGCGGGTGGAATGAGCAGTTCTTC CATRQGGASGWNEQFF
many TRBJ2-5 TRBV7-8 NA TGTGCCAGCAGCCAAGGACAGCAAGAGACCCAGTACTTC CASSQGQQETQYF
many TRBJ1-6 TRBV20-1 NA TGCAGTGCGGAGGACACTAGCTATAATTCACCCCTCCACTTT CSAEDTSYNSPLHF
many TRBJ1-3 TRBV25-1 NA TGTGCCAGCATATCTGGAAACACCATATATTTT CASISGNTIYF
NA TRBJ2-7 TRBV9 NA TGTGCCAGCAGCGTAGTAGGAATTTGCTACGAGCAGTACTTC CASSVVGICYEQYF
few TRBJ1-2 TRBV28 NA TGTGCCAGCAGTTTAAGGGGTGGGCCCAACTATGGCTACACCTTC CASSLRGGPNYGYTF
NA TRBJ1-1 TRBV28 NA TGTGCCATCAGTTTAGTCCGGACAGCCCCGATTAACACTGAAGCTTTCTTT CAISLVRTAPINTEAFF
NA TRBJ2-7 TRBV18 NA TGTGCCAGCTCACTGGGACACAAAGGGACAGAGCAGTACTTC CASSLGHKGTEQYF
once TRBJ2-1 TRBV7-2 NA TGTGCCAGCAGGTCTTCTGTTGGGGTGAATGAGCAGTTCTTC CASRSSVGVNEQFF
NA TRBJ2-7 TRBV5-1 TRBD2 TGCGCCAGCAGCGGGGGGGGCTACGAGCAGTACTTC CASSGGGYEQYF
few TRBJ1-6 TRBV27 NA TGTGCCAGCAGTAATGGTAGGCAGGCGAGTTCACCCCTCCACTTT CASSNGRQASSPLHF
NA TRBJ2-7 TRBV13 NA TGTGCCAGCAGCTTCTCTCGAGGCCGGAGTGAGCAGTACTTC CASSFSRGRSEQYF
few TRBJ1-2 TRBV25-1 NA TGTGCCAGCAGTCTCGGAACTAACTATGGCTACACCTTC CASSLGTNYGYTF
NA TRBJ2-1 TRBV9 NA TGTGCCAGCAGCGTTGCGGAGGGCCTAGTAGGTGAGCAGTTCTTC CASSVAEGLVGEQFF
NA TRBJ2-3 TRBV6-1 NA TGTGCCAGCAGTGCCTCTATCGGGTGGGCCACAGATACGCAGTATTTT CASSASIGWATDTQYF
few TRBJ2-7 TRBV28 TRBD1 TGTGCCAGCAGTTCCCCGGGACAGGGGACTTACGAGCAGTACTTC CASSSPGQGTYEQYF
NA TRBJ2-2 TRBV30 NA TGTGCCTGGAGTATCCGAGTGAGTACCGGGGAGCCGTTTTTT CAWSIRVSTGEPFF
many TRBJ2-3 TRBV7-2 NA TGTGCCAGCAGCTTAGTGCGGGTAGTCGAGCGTCACAGGTGGGATACGCAGTATTTT CASSLVRVVERHRWDTQYF
NA TRBJ1-1 TRBV28 TRBD1 TGTGCCAGCAGTATCGGACAGGGTGGTTTTTGGACTGAAGCTTTCTTT CASSIGQGGFWTEAFF
few TRBJ1-1 TRBV19 NA TGTGCCAGTAGTATTGAGAAGTACACTGAAGCTTTCTTT CASSIEKYTEAFF
NA TRBJ2-5 TRBV5-1 NA TGCGCCAGAAGCCAATGGGGGTTTAGAGAGACCCTGTACTTC CARSQWGFRETLYF
many TRBJ2-5 TRBV20-1 TRBD2 TGCAGTACCTCGAGCGGGGGGCGTGTAGAGACCCAGTACTTC CSTSSGGRVETQYF
few TRBJ1-2 TRBV27 NA TGTGCCAGCAGTCCAGTCTGGTTCGCCTATGGCTACACCTTC CASSPVWFAYGYTF
NA TRBJ2-7 TRBV20-1 TRBD2 TGCAGTGCCCCGACCACAGAACGACTAGCGGGAGACTACGAGCAGTACTTC CSAPTTERLAGDYEQYF
NA TRBJ2-1 TRBV24-1 NA TGTGCCACCAGTGACCCGGGGGGTGACAGGGTATGGAATGAGCAGTTCTTC CATSDPGGDRVWNEQFF
NA TRBJ1-2 TRBV3-1 NA TGTGCCAGCAGCCAACAAGGACAGAGAGATGGCTACACCTTC CASSQQGQRDGYTF
NA TRBJ2-5 TRBV5-1 NA TGCGCCAGCAGCCTGGGACACCGAGAGACCCAGTACTTC CASSLGHRETQYF
many TRBJ1-2 TRBV5-8 TRBD1 TGTGCCAGCAGCTCCGGGACAGGGGGCGGCGGCTACACCTTC CASSSGTGGGGYTF
few TRBJ1-5 TRBV12-3/TRBV12-4 NA TGTGCCAGCAGCCCCCCTTACCAGCCCCAGCACTTT CASSPPYQPQHF
many TRBJ2-1 TRBV4-1 NA TGCGCCAGCAGCCAAGAAAGGTTGAGGATCTGGGGGAACAATGAGCAGTTCTTC CASSQERLRIWGNNEQFF
NA TRBJ1-2 TRBV6-1 NA TGTGCCAGCAGTTCCCGGGGAGGGGGGACCTATGGCTACACCTTC CASSSRGGGTYGYTF
NA TRBJ2-1 TRBV19 NA TGTGCCAGTAGTATTAGACGCGAGCAGTTCTTC CASSIRREQFF
NA TRBJ1-3 TRBV28 NA TGCCAGCGGGACCGGAGGCCCTCTGGAAACACCATATATTTT CQRDRRPSGNTIYF
many TRBJ1-1 TRBV6-1 NA TGTGCCAACGCGTTAGGGGGTGGGGAGAAAGCTTTCTTT CANALGGGEKAFF
NA TRBJ1-2 TRBV11-2 TRBD1 TGTGCCAGCAGCTTAACAGGGGGTCCTGGCTACACCTTC CASSLTGGPGYTF
NA TRBJ1-2 TRBV6-1 TRBD1 TGTGGCAGCAGCCGGGACAGGGGAGGCTACACATTC CGSSRDRGGYTF
many TRBJ2-1 TRBV2 NA TGTGCCAGCAGTTCGGACGGTTACAATGAGCAGTTCTTC CASSSDGYNEQFF
NA TRBJ1-4 TRBV6-1 TRBD1 TGTGCCAGCAGCCCTGACAGGGGTGAAAAACTGTTTTTT CASSPDRGEKLFF
NA TRBJ1-4 TRBV27 NA TGTGCCAGCAGTTCCCTCGGGACTACATTAGGGGCTAATGAAAAACTGTTTTTT CASSSLGTTLGANEKLFF
many TRBJ1-2 TRBV9 TRBD1 TGTGCCAGCAGCGAATTGGCAGGGGGGGGAGTTGGCTACACCTTC CASSELAGGGVGYTF
NA TRBJ2-7 TRBV6-1 NA TGTGCCAGCAGAACACAGGCTATCGAGCAGTACTTC CASRTQAIEQYF
NA TRBJ1-2 TRBV12-3/TRBV12-4 NA TGTGCCAGCACCCCCCACCGGGGTGGTCGAGGCTACACCTTC CASTPHRGGRGYTF
NA TRBJ2-7 TRBV5-1 TRBD2 TGCGCCAGCAGCTTAGCGGGGGGACGATACGAGCAGTACTTC CASSLAGGRYEQYF
many TRBJ1-1 TRBV3-1 NA TGTGCCAGCAGCCAAGATACAGGTACGTCGAACACTGAAGCTTTCTTT CASSQDTGTSNTEAFF
NA TRBJ2-7 TRBV4-1 NA TGCGCCAGCATGTGGGAAGTCACCTCCTACGCGCAGTACTTC CASMWEVTSYAQYF
few TRBJ2-1 TRBV2 TRBD2 TGTGCCAGCAGCCTTCTAGCGGGGTTAAACAATGAGCAGTTCTTC CASSLLAGLNNEQFF
many TRBJ1-2 TRBV19 TRBD1 TGTGCCAGCAACCCCCCGGACAGGTGGGGCTACACCTTC CASNPPDRWGYTF
many TRBJ1-1 TRBV11-3 NA TGTGCCAGCAGCTTACTCAACGGACAGCCTGAAGCTTTCTTT CASSLLNGQPEAFF